This T cell receptor (beta chain) was sequenced for a study of cytomegalovirus exposure and HLA in healthy donors. Regarding this clone: What it recognizes is unknown.

The CDR3 runs 13 residues. V shed 5 bases and J shed 1 base, with 8 bases lying between them. Per germline, CDR1 SGHTA and CDR2 FQGNSA. PCR primers comprised 60 Vbeta and 13 Jbeta primers. Profiling relied on immunoSEQ multiplex PCR, and the TCRdb table lists in-frame clones only, not all of them. This sample lists 100,000 to 150,000 clones; its ten largest clones have approximately 2%. General study results and limits: It was reported in a later analysis that an Asian-associated ancestry cluster showed fewer N-insertions than the roughly 660-donor mean.

V usage is TRBV7-2 and J usage is TRBJ2-5; possibly TRBD2 for D (6 bases). This clonotype was obtained from a man in his forties or fifties in good health and CMV-seronegative. What was sequenced was PBMCs. The CDR3 spells CASSRGTQETQYF. DNA for the CDR3: TGTGCCAGCAGCCGGGGGACCCAAGAGACCCAGTACTTC.